Listed here are 25 T cell receptor beta chains from one sample, sequenced in a study of identical twins. TCRdb processed the 5' RACE reads anew with MiXCR; each CDR3 protein has one entry. The data show 210,000 or so distinct CDR3 sequences, about 16% seen once. The same sample was also used in a study of T cells expressing NK-cell markers.

Material: CD8+ T cells sorted from blood. The receptors derive from a woman aged 18-29 years in good health.

The chain links TRBV5-6 to TRBJ2-1, with 8 bases aligning to TRBD2. The CDR3 totals 18 residues. Germline V gene lookup returns CDR1 SGHDT and CDR2 YYEEEE. After removal of 4 bases from V and 2 bases from J, the junction contained 14 bases not matched to a gene. The CDR3 nucleotides are TGTGCCAGCAGCCCATCGCGGGGGGCCCCTCTCGCCTACAATGAGCAGTTCTTC. Its protein is CASSPSRGAPLAYNEQFF.

A few counts support this clonotype. This chain uses TRBV12-3 or TRBV12-4 with TRBJ2-7; 12 nucleotides agree with TRBD2. This CDR3 has 14 amino acids. J lost 5 bases, V lost 6 bases, and 5 bases had no gene match. In DNA, the CDR3 is TGTGCCAGCAGCCGACTAGCGGGAGTAAACGAGCAGTACTTC. It encodes CASSRLAGVNEQYF.

This clonotype appeared a few times. The CDR3 sequence is CASSLSGGNEQFF. CDR3 coding DNA: TGTGCCAGCAGTTTATCTGGGGGCAATGAGCAGTTCTTC. The J gene is TRBJ2-1, the V gene TRBV27; D is perhaps TRBD1 or TRBD2 (5 bases each). Germline V gene sequence: CDR1 MNHEY, CDR2 SMNVEV (reference sequence). CDR3 size: 13 residues. V lost 0 bases, J lost 6 bases, and 6 bases lay in between.

The chain recombines TRBV6-5 with TRBJ2-5; D not certain. The V end was cut by 0 bases, the J end by 1 base, with 6 bases between. The germline CDR1 and CDR2 sequences are MNHEY and SVGAGI. The CDR3 spans 14 residues. The CDR3 sequence: CASSYSPFQETQYF. CDR3 coding DNA: TGTGCCAGCAGTTACTCTCCGTTCCAAGAGACCCAGTACTTC.

The rearrangement joins TRBV5-6 to TRBJ2-7; no reliable D call. The V end was cut by 0 bases, the J end by 7 bases, with 8 bases between. The CDR3 length is 12 residues. In germline, CDR1 is SGHDT, CDR2 YYEEEE. This CDR3 reads CASSLGGLEQYF. CDR3 sequence (DNA): TGTGCCAGCAGCTTGGGAGGCTTGGAGCAGTACTTC.

At least ten counts were recorded for this clonotype. The chain is built from TRBV25-1 and TRBJ2-2; TRBD2 might be the D (6 bases). Germline CDR1 reads MGHDK; CDR2 reads SYGVNS. The germline V and J ends were trimmed by 4 bases and 7 bases, with 10 bases remaining between them. The CDR3 is 13 residues long. The CDR3 is CASSAGGFGELFF. The CDR3 coding sequence is TGTGCCAGCAGTGCAGGAGGGTTCGGGGAGCTGTTTTTT.

CDR3 protein: CASSPLSLRGTQYF. The CDR3 coding sequence is TGTGCCAGCAGCCCCCTTTCACTTCGGGGGACGCAGTATTTT. This chain uses TRBV11-2 with TRBJ2-3, with D perhaps TRBD2 (6 bases). Trimming shortened V by 5 bases and J by 9 bases, and 18 bases separated the two germline ends. This CDR3 spans 14 amino acids. Looked up from germline, CDR1 is SGHAT and CDR2 is FQNNGV.

This clonotype turned up a few times. This chain links TRBV2 with TRBJ2-7; 7 bases fit TRBD1. The trim removed 10 bases at V and 3 bases at J, leaving 6 bases unmatched. There are 12 residues in the CDR3. Germline V gene lookup returns CDR1 SNHLY and CDR2 FYNNEI. The DNA for the CDR3 is TGTGCCACCGCAGACAGGGTCTACGAGCAGTACTTC. Amino acid sequence: CATADRVYEQYF.

This chain joins TRBV20-1 and TRBJ2-5; 11 bases map to TRBD1. The junction had 14 bases not matched to a gene; V was cut back by 6 bases and J by 2 bases. Germline assignment: CDR1 DFQATT and CDR2 SNEGSKA (reference sequence). The CDR3 has 17 residues. CDR3 protein: CSARDRGKPVVQETQYF. The CDR3 DNA follows: TGCAGTGCGAGGGACAGGGGGAAGCCGGTCGTGCAAGAGACCCAGTACTTC.

The chain uses TRBV20-1 and TRBJ2-7, with D perhaps TRBD1 or TRBD2 (5 bases each). The CDR3 sequence is 16 residues long. Germline V gene lookup returns CDR1 DFQATT and CDR2 SNEGSKA (reference sequence). V lost 4 bases to trimming and J lost 0 bases, with 19 bases between them. DNA of the CDR3: TGCAGTGCTAACCCTGTAGGGACGGTGAGCTCCTACGAGCAGTACTTC. Translation gives CSANPVGTVSSYEQYF.

This sequence joins TRBV19 and TRBJ1-1; D is undetermined. V lost 6 bases to trimming and J lost 9 bases, with 17 bases between them. This CDR3 spans 13 amino acids. Germline loops: CDR1 LNHDA, CDR2 SQIVND (reference sequence). The CDR3 coding sequence is TGTGCCAGTAGGGGGTACAGCGAAATTCAAGCTTTCTTT. This encodes CASRGYSEIQAFF.

This clonotype was recorded a few times. V usage is TRBV30 and J usage is TRBJ2-7; D uncertain. The germline V gene encodes CDR1 GTSNPN and CDR2 SVGIG (reference sequence). V lost 1 base to trimming and J lost 4 bases, with 5 bases between them. This CDR3 has 11 residues. The CDR3: CAWSDRYEQYF. For the CDR3, the DNA is TGTGCCTGGAGTGATCGTTACGAGCAGTACTTC.

This clonotype was observed a few times. This chain connects TRBV7-9 to TRBJ2-2, with D possibly TRBD2 on 5 matching bases. Germline V gene lookup returns CDR1 SEHNR and CDR2 FQNEAQ (reference sequence). This CDR3 is 15 amino acids long. V dropped 8 bases and J dropped 1 base, with 14 bases sitting between them. CDR3 in DNA: TGTGCCAGCGTCGGAGGTTCGAAGAACACCGGGGAGCTGTTTTTT. Amino acid sequence: CASVGGSKNTGELFF.

V is TRBV9 and J is TRBJ2-7; D is ambiguous. Deletions cut 0 bases from V and 7 bases from J, with 8 bases between. This CDR3 has 12 amino acids. Germline CDR1 reads SGDLS; CDR2 reads YYNGEE. This CDR3 is CASSVGGGEQYF. CDR3 DNA: TGTGCCAGCAGCGTAGGGGGTGGGGAGCAGTACTTC.

The chain couples TRBV27 to TRBJ1-1; TRBD1 matches 12 bases. This CDR3 contains 13 residues. The germline gives CDR1 MNHEY, CDR2 SMNVEV (reference sequence). The junction had 2 bases not matched to a gene; V was cut back by 6 bases and J by 6 bases. CDR3 amino acids: CASRGQGAPEAFF. The CDR3 region has the DNA TGTGCCAGCAGGGGACAGGGGGCCCCTGAAGCTTTCTTT.

This clonotype occurred a few times. The rearrangement uses TRBV7-8 and TRBJ1-3; D is possibly TRBD1 (5 bases). From germline, CDR1 is SGHVS and CDR2 FQNEAQ. Trimming took 2 bases from V and 1 from J, leaving 24 bases between them. This CDR3 has 20 residues. The CDR3 loop is CASSLKPETRTFHSGNTIYF. CDR3 nucleotide sequence: TGTGCCAGCAGCTTAAAACCCGAAACTAGGACATTTCATTCTGGAAACACCATATATTTT.

The V call is TRBV4-3, the J call TRBJ2-3, with TRBD1 as a possible D gene (5 bases). Trimming took 0 bases from V and 10 from J, leaving 14 bases between them. The V gene's germline CDR1 is LGHNA and CDR2 YSLEER. This CDR3 region has 14 residues. CDR3 in amino acids: CASSQEKLGQSQYF. In DNA form, the CDR3 reads TGCGCCAGCAGCCAAGAAAAGTTGGGGCAGTCGCAGTATTTT.

The rearrangement links TRBV5-1 to TRBJ2-5; tentatively, D is TRBD1 (6 bases). This CDR3 spans 15 amino acids. Between the trimmed V and J ends, which lost 2 bases and 1 base, there was a span of 12 bases. Germline CDR1 SGHRS, CDR2 YFSETQ. The CDR3 here is CASSFVRGSQETQYF. CDR3 coding DNA: TGCGCCAGCAGCTTCGTTAGGGGGAGCCAAGAGACCCAGTACTTC.

CDR3 loop: CASMGLRTGGRPEAFF. In DNA, the CDR3 is TGTGCCAGCATGGGCCTGCGGACAGGGGGCCGGCCTGAAGCTTTCTTT. V and J are TRBV5-5 and TRBJ1-1, with 11 bases identical to TRBD1. CDR1 is SGHKS and CDR2 is YYEKEE in the germline V gene (reference sequence). V dropped 6 bases and J dropped 6; count of bases not matched to a gene: 13. The CDR3 extends over 16 amino acids.

This clonotype was observed at least ten times. The chain has TRBV27 and TRBJ2-3; D gene ambiguous. V lost 3 bases, J lost 4 bases, and 2 bases lay in between. The CDR3 is 11 amino acids. Germline V CDR1 and CDR2: MNHEY, SMNVEV (reference sequence). The CDR3 sequence: CASSFADTQYF. The CDR3 nucleotides read TGTGCCAGCAGTTTCGCAGATACGCAGTATTTT.

V usage is TRBV6-1 and J usage is TRBJ2-2; TRBD2 matches 12 bases. The V segment lost 5 bases and the J segment 3 bases; nucleotides outside the gene matches: 13. Germline CDR1 and CDR2: MNHNS and SASEGT. The CDR3 is 19 residues long. The CDR3 reads CASSPNSRGLAGHTGELFF. The DNA of the CDR3 is TGTGCCAGCAGTCCTAACAGCCGAGGACTAGCGGGACACACCGGGGAGCTGTTTTTT.

The chain has TRBV4-3 and TRBJ1-6; D gene uncertain. In germline, CDR1 is LGHNA, CDR2 YSLEER. Trimming took 0 bases from V and 6 from J, leaving 9 bases between them. The CDR3 totals 15 residues. The CDR3 protein is CASSQEGNFNSPLHF. CDR3 nucleotide sequence: TGCGCCAGCAGCCAAGAGGGGAATTTTAATTCACCCCTCCACTTT.

This clonotype was detected ten times or more. V and J are TRBV5-6 and TRBJ2-3; tentative D call: TRBD1 (6 bases). V dropped 2 bases and J dropped 0 bases, with 10 bases sitting between them. Germline loops: CDR1 SGHDT, CDR2 YYEEEE. This CDR3 is 15 amino acids long. CDR3 nucleotides: TGTGCCAGCAGCTTAGGGGGAAGAAGCACAGATACGCAGTATTTT. Protein: CASSLGGRSTDTQYF.

The chain links TRBV12-3 or TRBV12-4 to TRBJ1-4; D gene ambiguous. Between the trimmed V and J ends, which lost 4 bases and 8 bases, there was a span of 11 bases. The CDR3 length is 13 residues. This chain's CDR3 is CASSWGSKEKLFF. The CDR3 DNA sequence: TGTGCCAGCAGTTGGGGTAGTAAAGAAAAACTGTTTTTT.

The chain uses TRBV27 and TRBJ2-7; possible D gene TRBD1, 7 bases. CDR1 and CDR2 from the germline V gene are MNHEY and SMNVEV (reference sequence). This CDR3 has 15 residues. V lost 3 bases and J 2 bases, leaving 14 bases between the germline ends. The CDR3 sequence: CASSLRQGLPYEQYF. The CDR3 coding sequence is TGTGCCAGCAGTTTGAGACAGGGACTCCCCTACGAGCAGTACTTC.